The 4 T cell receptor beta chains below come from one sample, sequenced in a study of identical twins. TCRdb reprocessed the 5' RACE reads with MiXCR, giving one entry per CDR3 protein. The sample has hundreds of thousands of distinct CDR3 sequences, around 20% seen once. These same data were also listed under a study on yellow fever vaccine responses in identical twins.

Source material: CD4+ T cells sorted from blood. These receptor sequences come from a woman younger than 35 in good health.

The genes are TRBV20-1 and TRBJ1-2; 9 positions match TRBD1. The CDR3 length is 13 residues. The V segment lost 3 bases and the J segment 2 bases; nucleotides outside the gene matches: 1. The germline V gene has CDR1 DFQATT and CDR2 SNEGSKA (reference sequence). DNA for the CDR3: TGCAGTGCTAGGACAGGGGGGAACTATGGCTACACCTTC. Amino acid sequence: CSARTGGNYGYTF.

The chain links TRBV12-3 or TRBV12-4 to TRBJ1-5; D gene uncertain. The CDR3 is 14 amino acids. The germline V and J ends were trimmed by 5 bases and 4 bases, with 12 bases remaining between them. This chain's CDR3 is CASSARNNNQPQHF. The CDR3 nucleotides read TGTGCCAGCAGTGCAAGGAATAATAATCAGCCCCAGCATTTT.

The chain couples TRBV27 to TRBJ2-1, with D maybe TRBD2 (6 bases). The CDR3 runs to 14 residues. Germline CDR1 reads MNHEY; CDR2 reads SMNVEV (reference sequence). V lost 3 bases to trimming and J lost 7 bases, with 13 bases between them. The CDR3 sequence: CASSFWGSGNEQFF. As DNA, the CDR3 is TGTGCCAGCAGTTTTTGGGGTAGCGGTAATGAGCAGTTCTTC.

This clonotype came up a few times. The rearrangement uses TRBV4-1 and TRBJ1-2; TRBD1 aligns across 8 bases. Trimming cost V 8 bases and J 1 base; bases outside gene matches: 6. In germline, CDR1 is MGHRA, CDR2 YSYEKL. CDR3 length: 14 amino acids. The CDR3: CASEPGQVNYGYTF. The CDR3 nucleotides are TGCGCCAGCGAGCCGGGACAGGTTAACTATGGCTACACCTTC.